This TCR beta chain was found in a study of human T cells and chemical hapten exposure. Study-level background: Mostly female patients had alopecia areata, totalis or universalis. Study results and limitations: Counts of expanded TCRs (at PT1) showed a positive correlation with patch test score.

MiXCR was run by TCRdb on the RACE reads, yielding one entry per CDR3 protein. The sample yields tens of thousands of distinct CDR3 sequences, roughly 9.8% seen once. Points on this clonotype: Its antigen is as yet unknown.

Regarding time point: pre-sensitization, week 0. Indicated treatment: therapeutic diphenylcyclopropenone sensitization with weekly scalp DPC. The input for sequencing was whole blood, taken in connection with sensitization to the hapten diphenylcyclopropenone (DPC). The sequence was obtained from a middle-aged man with alopecia areata. Some clones in this sample may be carry-over from other donors' samples.

CDR3: CASSYSVLAGITGELFF. Written as DNA, the CDR3 is TGTGCCAGCAGTTACTCGGTGCTAGCGGGAATCACCGGGGAGCTGTTTTTT. The chain couples TRBV6-2 or TRBV6-3 to TRBJ2-2; 9 positions match TRBD2. Germline V lookup: CDR1 MNHEY, CDR2 SVGEGT. There are 17 residues in the CDR3. The J segment lost 4 bases and the V segment lost 0 bases, leaving 6 bases of the junction unmatched.